One and the same sample provided the 29 T cell receptor beta chains below, sequenced in a study of blood T cell repertoires in COVID-19. Produced via immunoSEQ multiplex PCR; TCRdb's table is partial and in-frame only. The sample yields hundreds of thousands of clones, around 90% seen once. Source material: peripheral blood. All receptors derive from a man aged 40-49 years with acute or convalescent COVID-19.

In this sample, this clone turned up a few times. This sequence joins TRBV4-2 and TRBJ1-2; weak D call: TRBD1 (5 bases). Germline CDR1 LGHNA, CDR2 YNFKEQ. Between the trimmed V and J ends, which lost 2 bases and 7 bases, there was a span of 17 bases. This CDR3 spans 15 amino acids. The CDR3 DNA is TGTGCCAGCAGCCAAACCTCCGGGGGTCGGGGTGGCTACACCTTC. Protein: CASSQTSGGRGGYTF.

This sequence joins TRBV5-1 and TRBJ2-1, with unresolved D. The CDR3 is 15 residues long. Germline CDR1 is SGHRS and CDR2 is YFSETQ. Trimming removed 3 bases at V and 10 bases at J, with 20 bases between. The CDR3, as DNA: TGCGCCAGCAGCTCCATGTCTGGTCAGGATGGGGAGCAGTTCTTC. This sequence encodes CASSSMSGQDGEQFF.

This chain connects TRBV29-1 to TRBJ1-1; D might be TRBD1 (5 bases). Germline V gene sequence: CDR1 SQVTM, CDR2 ANQGSEA. V lost 1 base and J 2 bases, leaving 14 bases between the germline ends. The CDR3 loop spans 15 amino acids. The CDR3 spells CSVEGRQRVNTEAFF. In DNA, the CDR3 is TGCAGCGTTGAAGGCCGACAGCGGGTAAACACTGAAGCTTTCTTT. The full variable domain, its missing parts supplied by reference TRBV29-1 and TRBJ1-1, is SAVISQKPSRDICQRGTSLTIQCQVDSQVTMMFWYRQQPGQSLTLIATANQGSEATYESGFVIDKFPISRPNLTFSTLTVSNMSPEDSSIYLCSVEGRQRVNTEAFFGQGTRLTVV.

Written as DNA, the CDR3 is TGTGCCAGCAGCCGAGGGAACTATGGCTACACCTTC. This sequence encodes CASSRGNYGYTF. The V gene is TRBV6-2 or TRBV6-3, the J gene TRBJ1-2; D is unclear. The CDR3 length is 12 residues. The V end was cut by 6 bases, the J end by 2 bases, with 7 bases between. In germline, CDR1 is MNHEY, CDR2 SVGEGT.

V is TRBV5-1 and J is TRBJ2-5, with a weak D call TRBD1 (5 bases). Germline V gene data show CDR1 as SGHRS and CDR2 as YFSETQ. The CDR3 has 11 residues. V shed 3 bases and J shed 5 bases, with 5 bases lying between them. CDR3 amino acids: CASSSGETQYF. In DNA, the CDR3 is TGCGCCAGCAGCTCAGGGGAGACCCAGTACTTC.

The genes are TRBV7-9 and TRBJ1-4; D ambiguous. Germline V gives CDR1 SEHNR, CDR2 FQNEAQ (reference sequence). The V and J ends lost 0 bases and 0 bases respectively, with 8 bases between them. CDR3 length: 16 amino acids. CDR3 DNA sequence: TGTGCCAGCAGCTTAGCGCTGAGAGCAACTAATGAAAAACTGTTTTTT. Its translation: CASSLALRATNEKLFF.

The V gene is TRBV2, the J gene TRBJ2-5; tentatively, D is TRBD2 (6 bases). V lost 7 bases, J lost 4 bases, and 10 bases lay in between. The V gene's germline CDR1 is SNHLY and CDR2 FYNNEI. The CDR3 consists of 12 residues. The CDR3 region is CASKLGGETQYF. The CDR3, as DNA: TGTGCCAGCAAGTTGGGGGGAGAGACCCAGTACTTC.

J is TRBJ2-2 and V is TRBV10-1; TRBD1 aligns across 7 bases. Trimming removed 0 bases from V and 3 bases from J; junction bases left unmatched: 4. The CDR3 has 16 residues. Germline V gene data show CDR1 as WNHNN and CDR2 as SYGVQD (reference sequence). CDR3 sequence reads: CASSESGTVDTGELFF. The CDR3 nucleotides are TGCGCCAGCAGTGAGTCAGGGACAGTGGACACCGGGGAGCTGTTTTTT.

This sequence joins TRBV7-2 and TRBJ2-3, with a possible D match to TRBD2 (5 bases). Trimming shortened V by 1 base and J by 4 bases, and 12 bases separated the two germline ends. The CDR3 is 15 amino acids. CDR1 and CDR2 from the germline V gene are SGHTA and FQGNSA. Written as DNA, the CDR3 is TGTGCCAGCAGCTTAGGGATAGCGATGGCAGATACGCAGTATTTT. Protein product: CASSLGIAMADTQYF.

This CDR3 reads CAGVGGVNTEAFF. Here the CDR3 DNA reads TGTGCCGGGGTCGGGGGGGTGAACACTGAAGCTTTCTTT. V is TRBV7-2 and J is TRBJ1-1, with D possibly TRBD1 on 5 matching bases. Germline lookup yields CDR1 SGHTA and CDR2 FQGNSA. The CDR3 totals 13 residues. V was trimmed by 11 bases and J by 0 bases, leaving 13 bases between them.

The chain joins TRBV7-2 to TRBJ1-4, with TRBD1 identical over 9 bases. The CDR3 consists of 15 residues. Per the germline V gene, CDR1 is SGHTA and CDR2 is FQGNSA. Trimming cost V 5 bases and J 2 bases; bases outside gene matches: 3. CDR3 loop: CASSTTGGTNEKLFF. The CDR3 DNA is TGTGCCAGCAGCACCACAGGGGGCACTAATGAAAAACTGTTTTTT.

V gene TRBV11-3 combines with J gene TRBJ2-2; TRBD2 matches 16 bases. Germline values: CDR1 SGHNT, CDR2 YENEEA. The CDR3 contains 18 residues. V gave up 5 bases and J gave up 7 bases; unmatched junction bases: 10. CDR3 in amino acids: CASSTTGTSGRAFGELFF. In DNA, the CDR3 is TGTGCCAGCAGCACTACCGGGACTAGCGGGAGGGCCTTCGGGGAGCTGTTTTTT.

V usage is TRBV7-8 and J usage is TRBJ1-5; no firm D call. Germline V gene lookup returns CDR1 SGHVS and CDR2 FQNEAQ. The CDR3 loop spans 17 amino acids. Trimming pared 2 bases from V and 0 bases from J, leaving 14 bases between. The CDR3 nucleotides are TGTGCCAGCAGCTTAAGGAGGGCTTCGTATAGCAATCAGCCCCAGCATTTT. Protein sequence: CASSLRRASYSNQPQHF.

The chain couples TRBV3-1 (or the pseudogene TRBV3-2) to TRBJ2-7; unclear D gene. Per germline, CDR1 LGHDT and CDR2 YNNKEL (reference sequence). The CDR3 covers 17 residues. V lost 3 bases and J lost 0, with 18 bases in between. DNA of the CDR3: TGTGCCAGCAGCCACCCCGGCGGCAGAGAGAGCTCCTACGAGCAGTACTTC. This encodes CASSHPGGRESSYEQYF.

The rearrangement uses TRBV6-5 and TRBJ1-5; TRBD1 agrees at 7 bases. CDR1 MNHEY and CDR2 SVGAGI come from the germline V gene. The V gene end was trimmed by 6 bases and the J gene end by 8 bases; junction bases not matched to a gene: 13. The CDR3 spans 15 residues. This chain's CDR3 is CASSERTGVGEPQHF. In nucleotides, the CDR3 is TGTGCCAGCAGCGAGCGTACAGGGGTGGGCGAGCCCCAGCATTTT.

The CDR3 DNA follows: TGTGCCAGTAGGATACTAGCGGGCGGACAAGAGACCCAGTACTTC. Protein: CASRILAGGQETQYF. This rearrangement joins TRBV19 to TRBJ2-5; 9 nucleotides agree with TRBD2. The CDR3 runs 15 residues. Germline V gives CDR1 LNHDA, CDR2 SQIVND (reference sequence). V was pared by 6 bases and J by 2 bases, with 7 bases of the junction left unmatched.

The rearrangement joins TRBV19 to TRBJ2-1, with 10 nucleotides matching TRBD2. Germline V gives CDR1 LNHDA, CDR2 SQIVND (reference sequence). The CDR3 contains 13 residues. With 8 bases clipped from V and 12 bases from J, the junction kept 10 bases outside the gene matches. CDR3 region: CASRSAGGHGQFF. CDR3 in DNA: TGTGCCAGTCGGTCAGCGGGAGGGCACGGGCAGTTCTTC.

This chain joins TRBV7-2 and TRBJ2-3; 8 nucleotides line up with TRBD1. The germline V gene encodes CDR1 SGHTA and CDR2 FQGNSA. V lost 2 bases to trimming and J lost 6 bases; unmatched junction nucleotides: 4. This CDR3 comprises 14 residues. The CDR3 spells CASSLQGAKDTQYF. DNA for the CDR3: TGTGCCAGCAGCTTACAGGGGGCTAAGGATACGCAGTATTTT. Based on the CDR3 plus reference TRBV7-2 and TRBJ2-3, the full variable domain is GAGVSQSPSNKVTEKGKDVELRCDPISGHTALYWYRQSLGQGLEFLIYFQGNSAPDKSGLPSDRFSAERTGGSVSTLTIQRTQQEDSAVYLCASSLQGAKDTQYFGPGTRLTVL.

This chain connects TRBV6-6 to TRBJ1-1; TRBD1 agrees at 7 bases. The CDR3 runs to 15 residues. Trimming took 6 bases from V and 1 from J; bases not matched to a gene: 8. Germline CDR1 and CDR2: MNHNY and SVGAGI (reference sequence). CDR3 DNA sequence: TGTGCCAGCAGCTCCGACAGGGCGCGGAACACTGAAGCTTTCTTT. Its translation is CASSSDRARNTEAFF.

V usage is TRBV12-3 or TRBV12-4 and J usage is TRBJ2-3, with TRBD1 matching over 8 bases. V lost 4 bases to trimming and J lost 7 bases; unmatched junction nucleotides: 4. This CDR3 is built from 13 residues. Written as DNA, the CDR3 is TGTGCCAGCAGTTACAGACAGGGGTATACGCAGTATTTT. Translation gives CASSYRQGYTQYF.

This CDR3 reads CASSQMDRGQGAFF. CDR3 sequence (DNA): TGTGCCAGCAGCCAAATGGACAGGGGGCAGGGAGCTTTCTTT. The chain carries TRBV3-1 (or the pseudogene TRBV3-2) and TRBJ1-1; TRBD1 aligns across 11 bases. Germline trimming cut 2 bases from V and 10 bases from J; bases unmatched to any gene: 6. CDR3 length equals 14 residues. Germline V gene data show CDR1 as LGHDT and CDR2 as YNNKEL (reference sequence).

V gene TRBV6-5 combines with J gene TRBJ1-6; perhaps TRBD1 as D (5 bases). Deletions cut 11 bases from V and 7 bases from J, with 15 bases between. Germline CDR1 MNHEY, CDR2 SVGAGI. This CDR3 region has 13 residues. CDR3 nucleotides: TGTGCCGGACGGAGGGGCGCCAATTCACCCCTCCACTTT. Translated, it gives CAGRRGANSPLHF.

This sequence joins TRBV29-1 and TRBJ1-4; D is undetermined. Trimming removed 4 bases at V and 2 bases at J, with 11 bases between. Per germline, CDR1 SQVTM and CDR2 ANQGSEA. This CDR3 has 14 amino acids. The CDR3 loop reads CSVAGLWTNEKLFF. DNA of the CDR3: TGCAGCGTTGCGGGTCTATGGACTAATGAAAAACTGTTTTTT.

In this sample, this clone turned up a few times. V usage is TRBV3-1 (or the pseudogene TRBV3-2) and J usage is TRBJ1-4; tentative D call: TRBD1 (5 bases). The germline gives CDR1 LGHDT, CDR2 YNNKEL (reference sequence). The CDR3 consists of 14 residues. Trimming removed 3 bases at V and 2 bases at J, with 7 bases between. CDR3 region: CASSHRATNEKLFF. In DNA, the CDR3 is TGTGCCAGCAGCCACAGGGCTACTAATGAAAAACTGTTTTTT.

The genes are TRBV5-1 and TRBJ1-1, with 9 bases fitting TRBD1. CDR1 is SGHRS and CDR2 is YFSETQ in the germline V gene. V lost 3 bases, J lost 0 bases, and 9 bases stayed unmatched. This CDR3 region has 17 residues. DNA of the CDR3: TGCGCCAGCAGCTGGGGCCGGACAGGGGCCTTGAACACTGAAGCTTTCTTT. Translating it yields CASSWGRTGALNTEAFF.

V is TRBV9 and J is TRBJ1-2, with D hard to call. The germline CDR1 and CDR2 sequences are SGDLS and YYNGEE. The V end was cut by 1 base, the J end by 4 bases, with 20 bases between. The CDR3 sequence is 17 residues long. The CDR3 reads CASSVTSGGLGFYGYTF. In DNA form, the CDR3 reads TGTGCCAGCAGCGTAACTTCAGGAGGGCTTGGCTTCTATGGCTACACCTTC. Together with reference TRBV9 and TRBJ1-2, the CDR3 gives the full variable domain: DSGVTQTPKHLITATGQRVTLRCSPRSGDLSVYWYQQSLDQGLQFLIQYYNGEERAKGNILERFSAQQFPDLHSELNLSSLELGDSALYFCASSVTSGGLGFYGYTFGSGTRLTVV.

The chain recombines TRBV10-3 with TRBJ2-7, with a weak D call TRBD1 (6 bases). The CDR3 is made up of 16 amino acids. From germline, CDR1 is ENHRY and CDR2 SYGVKD. V lost 3 bases and J 0 bases, leaving 15 bases between the germline ends. CDR3 in amino acids: CAISDGTGTPSYEQYF. Written as DNA, the CDR3 is TGTGCCATCAGTGATGGGACCGGGACACCCTCCTACGAGCAGTACTTC.

The chain recombines TRBV20-1 with TRBJ2-3; D not certain. Germline CDR1 is DFQATT and CDR2 is SNEGSKA (reference sequence). V lost 6 bases and J 5 bases, leaving 9 bases between the germline ends. CDR3 length equals 11 residues. This chain's CDR3 is CSAQIEDTQYF. Here the CDR3 DNA reads TGCAGTGCCCAAATAGAAGATACGCAGTATTTT.

The chain joins TRBV11-1 to TRBJ1-1; weak D call: TRBD1 (5 bases). Trimming shortened V by 6 bases and J by 5 bases, and 19 bases separated the two germline ends. Germline CDR1 and CDR2: SGHAT and FQDESV (reference sequence). The CDR3 runs 15 residues. The CDR3 region has the DNA TGTGCCAGCAGTCAACCTGGGGGGAGAGAAACTGAAGCTTTCTTT. It translates to CASSQPGGRETEAFF.